This record covers a single TCR beta chain. These data come from a study of blood T cell repertoires in COVID-19. Study summary: T cells, B-cell-depleted T cells, or PBMCs provided the cDNA or gDNA that served as material.

Authors' processing steps: Estimation of nucleated cell counts was performed using reference gene primer amplification. Repertoires were generated with immunoSEQ multiplex PCR, while TCRdb's copy carries only in-frame clones and drops some. For V, J and clone size, that table is used; D and trimming come from the DNA. The sample records 130,000 or so clones, around 89% being singletons. Germline CDR1 reads MDHEN; CDR2 reads SYDVKM. With V trimmed by 6 bases and J by 2 bases, 2 bases remained unmatched. This CDR3 comprises 14 residues. V gene TRBV28 combines with J gene TRBJ1-4, with 8 bases identical to TRBD1. Sequencing used peripheral blood. This receptor was taken from a man aged 50-60 years with active or convalescent COVID-19. CDR3 in amino acids: CASSRQGTNEKLFF. CDR3 DNA: TGTGCCAGCAGCAGACAGGGGACTAATGAAAAACTGTTTTTT. Combining the CDR3 with reference TRBV28 and TRBJ1-4 gives the whole variable domain DVKVTQSSRYLVKRTGEKVFLECVQDMDHENMFWYRQDPGLGLRLIYFSYDVKMKEKGDIPEGYSVSREKKERFSLILESASTNQTSMYLCASSRQGTNEKLFFGSGTQLSVL.